Listed here are 5 T cell receptor beta chains from one sample, sequenced in a study of early T cells in non-severe SARS-CoV-2 infection. TCRdb re-analysed the 5' RACE reads in MiXCR, keeping a single row per CDR3 protein. This table has more than 55,000 distinct CDR3 sequences, 4.6% appearing once. The source was whole blood, collected at baseline. The origin of the receptors is an adult who was a healthcare worker with PCR-confirmed SARS-CoV-2 infection or an uninfected control (not recorded which). The donor label of this sample is uncertain.

This clonotype was observed a handful of times. The chain joins TRBV5-1 to TRBJ2-3; unclear D gene. CDR3 size: 14 residues. CDR1 is SGHRS, CDR2 YFSETQ, per germline. The V end was cut by 0 bases, the J end by 2 bases, with 7 bases between. The CDR3 DNA is TGCGCCAGCAGCTTGGGTAGGGACACAGATACGCAGTATTTT. It yields the protein CASSLGRDTDTQYF.

The chain joins TRBV5-4 to TRBJ2-2, with D possibly TRBD1 on 6 matching bases. CDR3 length equals 16 residues. V gave up 4 bases and J gave up 0 bases, with 13 bases separating them. From germline, CDR1 is SGHNT and CDR2 YYREEE (reference sequence). The CDR3 DNA reads TGTGCCAGCAGCCCCAAGGACAGAACGAACACCGGGGAGCTGTTTTTT. It codes for CASSPKDRTNTGELFF.

Written as DNA, the CDR3 is TGTGCCAGCAGCTCTGGCCCGGGAAGCAATCAGCCCCAGCATTTT. It yields the protein CASSSGPGSNQPQHF. The chain joins TRBV5-6 to TRBJ1-5, with D unclear. V shed 3 bases and J shed 1 base, with 11 bases lying between them. This CDR3 contains 15 residues. Germline assignment: CDR1 SGHDT and CDR2 YYEEEE.

The rearrangement uses TRBV28 and TRBJ2-3, with D perhaps matching TRBD1 (6 bases). Deletions cut 7 bases from V and 1 base from J, with 15 bases between. This CDR3 is built from 15 residues. Per the germline V gene, CDR1 is MDHEN and CDR2 is SYDVKM. The DNA for the CDR3 is TGTGCCAGCATCGGGACATTACTTCGCACAGATACGCAGTATTTT. Protein product: CASIGTLLRTDTQYF.

This clonotype was counted ten times or more. The V call is TRBV29-1, the J call TRBJ1-1, with D possibly being TRBD1 (6 bases). Trimming took off 4 bases at V and 0 bases at J, with 9 bases between the two ends. Germline CDR1 reads SQVTM; CDR2 reads ANQGSEA. This CDR3 is 13 amino acids long. For the CDR3, the DNA is TGCAGCGTTGGACAGGTCATGAACACTGAAGCTTTCTTT. It codes for CSVGQVMNTEAFF.